The sequence of this T cell receptor beta chain was determined in a study of T-cell reconstitution after alpha-beta-depleted transplantation in children. A library of TCRbeta sequences, prepared with unique molecular identifiers, was generated. One entry per CDR3 protein results from TCRdb running MiXCR on the PCR reads. The table has about 610,000 distinct CDR3 sequences, 8% to 11% seen once. This material consisted of PBMCs from the stem cell graft donor, taken from the stem cell graft. This clonotype originated in a human donor who donated a stem cell graft to a child with acute myeloid leukemia.

For the CDR3, the DNA is TGCAGCGTGACTAGCGGGGACTACGAGCAGTACTTC. Amino acids: CSVTSGDYEQYF. V is TRBV29-1 and J is TRBJ2-7, with 11 bases lining up with TRBD2. Germline CDR1 is SQVTM and CDR2 is ANQGSEA. J gave up 3 bases and V 6 bases, and 1 base lay outside the gene matches. The CDR3 has 12 residues.